Each of the 14 T cell receptor beta chains below was sequenced from the same sample in a study of blood T cell repertoires in COVID-19. The method was immunoSEQ multiplex PCR; TCRdb's version includes in-frame clones alone and lacks a portion of them. The sample consists of about 180,000 clones, approximately 86% of them appearing once. Sequenced input: peripheral blood. These receptors came from a man aged 50 to 59 with active or convalescent COVID-19.

This clone was counted only a few times. The CDR3 DNA follows: TGTGCCAGTACCGAAACAGGGGGAGCTAACTATGGCTACACCTTC. Amino acid sequence: CASTETGGANYGYTF. The chain links TRBV19 to TRBJ1-2; TRBD1 aligns across 8 bases. The CDR3 contains 15 residues. Germline CDR1 and CDR2: LNHDA and SQIVND (reference sequence). J lost 0 bases, V lost 7 bases, and 7 bases had no gene match.

The V and J genes are TRBV2 and TRBJ1-1, with a weak D call TRBD1 (5 bases). There are 14 residues in the CDR3. Germline V gene sequence: CDR1 SNHLY, CDR2 FYNNEI. V was cut by 6 bases and J by 2 bases, with 13 bases left in between. DNA for the CDR3: TGTGCCAGCAGATTCTCGACAGTAAACACTGAAGCTTTCTTT. Protein sequence: CASRFSTVNTEAFF.

The chain recombines TRBV2 with TRBJ2-1, with D possibly matching TRBD1 (5 bases). The germline V gene encodes CDR1 SNHLY and CDR2 FYNNEI. Trimming pared 8 bases from V and 8 bases from J, leaving 13 bases between. The CDR3 totals 12 residues. For the CDR3, the DNA is TGTGCCAGCGACAGTGGAGCGTATGAGCAGTTCTTC. It specifies CASDSGAYEQFF.

This clone is a singleton in its sample. This chain connects TRBV4-2 to TRBJ1-6; TRBD1 might be the D (6 bases). The length of the CDR3 is 16 residues. Trimming left V 1 base short and J 8 bases short, with 15 bases between. Germline lookup yields CDR1 LGHNA and CDR2 YNFKEQ. The CDR3 bases are TGTGCCAGCAGCCAAGGGTTTGGGGCAGGGGATTCACCCCTCCACTTT. Translated, it gives CASSQGFGAGDSPLHF.

V usage is TRBV25-1 and J usage is TRBJ1-1; D is unclear. Trimming removed 5 bases from V and 5 bases from J, with 9 bases in between. CDR1 is MGHDK, CDR2 SYGVNS, per germline. The CDR3 length is 12 residues. The CDR3 region is CASSRIGTEAFF. DNA of the CDR3: TGTGCCAGCAGTCGAATCGGGACTGAAGCTTTCTTT.

V gene TRBV13 combines with J gene TRBJ2-1, with TRBD2 matching over 8 bases. The CDR3 has 16 residues. Germline lookup yields CDR1 PRHDT and CDR2 FYEKMQ (reference sequence). V shed 6 bases and J 0 bases; nucleotides not matched to a gene: 7. This CDR3 reads CASSSLAGFSYNEQFF. The CDR3 DNA reads TGTGCCAGCAGTTCCCTAGCGGGTTTCTCCTACAATGAGCAGTTCTTC.

This CDR3 is CAWSPRGNQPQHF. CDR3 coding DNA: TGTGCCTGGAGTCCCCGTGGCAATCAGCCCCAGCATTTT. The genes are TRBV30 and TRBJ1-5; D is uncertain. CDR1 is GTSNPN and CDR2 is SVGIG in the germline V gene (reference sequence). The germline V and J ends were trimmed by 2 bases and 2 bases, with 7 bases remaining between them. The CDR3 runs to 13 residues.

V gene TRBV5-1 combines with J gene TRBJ2-5, with no clear D. The germline V gene has CDR1 SGHRS and CDR2 YFSETQ. V dropped 4 bases and J dropped 2 bases, with 6 bases sitting between them. CDR3 size: 12 residues. The CDR3 coding sequence is TGCGCCAGCAGCGCACAACAAGAGACCCAGTACTTC. This translates into CASSAQQETQYF.

This clone was observed a few times. The genes are TRBV11-1 and TRBJ2-7, with TRBD2 identical over 7 bases. V gave up 3 bases and J gave up 6 bases; unmatched junction bases: 8. CDR1 is SGHAT and CDR2 is FQDESV in the germline V gene (reference sequence). There are 14 residues in the CDR3. The CDR3 protein is CASSFGLAVSEQYF. CDR3 nucleotides: TGTGCCAGCAGCTTTGGCCTAGCGGTAAGCGAGCAGTACTTC.

The rearrangement uses TRBV11-1 and TRBJ1-6; D might be TRBD1 (5 bases). The V gene lost 5 bases and the J gene lost 9 bases, with 17 bases spanning the gap. The germline V gene encodes CDR1 SGHAT and CDR2 FQDESV (reference sequence). The CDR3 has 15 amino acids. Here the CDR3 reads CASSNGGPIGSPLHF. CDR3 nucleotide sequence: TGTGCCAGCAGCAACGGGGGTCCTATTGGTTCACCCCTCCACTTT. Combining the CDR3 with reference TRBV11-1 and TRBJ1-6 gives the whole variable domain EAEVAQSPRYKITEKSQAVAFWCDPISGHATLYWYRQILGQGPELLVQFQDESVVDDSQLPKDRFSAERLKGVDSTLKIQPAELGDSAMYLCASSNGGPIGSPLHFGNGTRLTVT.

This chain joins TRBV28 and TRBJ1-1; 7 bases align to TRBD1. Trimming at V came to 10 bases and at J to 7 bases, leaving 15 bases not matched to a gene. This CDR3 region has 14 residues. CDR1 is MDHEN and CDR2 is SYDVKM in the germline V gene. CDR3 amino acids: CATLQRRDRDEAFF. The CDR3 region has the DNA TGTGCCACGCTGCAGCGGCGAGACAGGGATGAAGCTTTCTTT.

There are a few counts of this clone. The chain is built from TRBV2 and TRBJ1-6; 7 bases are a match to TRBD1. This CDR3 is 14 amino acids long. V lost 6 bases to trimming and J lost 10 bases; unmatched junction nucleotides: 9. Germline V gene data show CDR1 as SNHLY and CDR2 as FYNNEI. The CDR3: CASSPDRVDSPLHF. The CDR3 DNA is TGTGCCAGCAGCCCCGACAGGGTGGACTCACCCCTCCACTTT.

The chain has TRBV7-6 and TRBJ2-7; no firm D call. CDR1 SGHVS and CDR2 FNYEAQ come from the germline V gene. V lost 5 bases and J lost 4, with 6 bases in between. The CDR3 is 11 amino acids. The CDR3 reads CASSPIYEQYF. CDR3 sequence (DNA): TGTGCCAGCAGCCCAATTTACGAGCAGTACTTC.

The chain combines TRBV24-1 with TRBJ2-2, with D perhaps TRBD1 (5 bases). Trimming took off 4 bases at V and 1 base at J, with 9 bases between the two ends. The length of the CDR3 is 15 residues. CDR1 and CDR2 from the germline V gene are KGHDR and SFDVKD. The CDR3: CATSENRQNTGELFF. The DNA of the CDR3 is TGTGCCACCAGTGAGAACAGGCAGAACACCGGGGAGCTGTTTTTT.